The 29 T cell receptor beta chains listed next were all sequenced from one sample in a study of cytomegalovirus exposure and HLA in healthy donors listed by TCRdb under 2017. Libraries were prepared through the immunoSEQ multiplex PCR assay. A mixture of 60 forward primers for TCR Vbeta segments and 13 reverse primers for TCR Jbeta segments was used in the multiplex PCR. TCRdb limited this immuneACCESS table to in-frame rearrangements with V and J called. A share of clones is missing; checked studies link under half to unresolved V genes, and the rest is unexplained. This sample is represented by some 160,000 clones; about three quarters of them were singletons. Clones ranked in the top ten supply around 3.3% of the sample. Sequencing was performed on PBMCs. Every receptor here comes from a woman between 40 and 50 years old in good health and CMV-seronegative.

CDR3 nucleotide sequence: TGTGCCAGCAGGACCGTGGACAGGGGTATCAATGAGCAGTTCTTC. Translating it yields CASRTVDRGINEQFF. The chain recombines TRBV2 with TRBJ2-1, with 9 bases matching TRBD1. With 6 bases clipped from V and 6 bases from J, the junction kept 9 bases outside the gene matches. This CDR3 is built from 15 residues. The V gene's germline CDR1 is SNHLY and CDR2 FYNNEI.

The chain has TRBV7-9 and TRBJ2-3; 7 positions match TRBD1. CDR1 and CDR2 from the germline V gene are SEHNR and FQNEAQ (reference sequence). The V and J ends lost 3 bases and 4 bases, in that order; junction bases with no gene match: 4. The CDR3 extends over 14 amino acids. The CDR3 bases are TGTGCCAGCAGCTTGACAGGGATCGCAGATACGCAGTATTTT. Its translation: CASSLTGIADTQYF. Full variable domain (missing parts from reference TRBV7-9 and TRBJ2-3): DTGVSQNPRHKITKRGQNVTFRCDPISEHNRLYWYRQTLGQGPEFLTYFQNEAQLEKSRLLSDRFSAERPKGSFSTLEIQRTEQGDSAMYLCASSLTGIADTQYFGPGTRLTVL.

The rearrangement joins TRBV4-2 to TRBJ2-3, with unresolved D. The CDR3 spans 15 residues. V was clipped by 0 bases and J by 0 bases, with 7 bases between them. Germline V lookup: CDR1 LGHNA, CDR2 YNFKEQ. CDR3 loop: CASSQERGSTDTQYF. The CDR3 DNA reads as TGTGCCAGCAGCCAAGAACGTGGCAGCACAGATACGCAGTATTTT.

This clone was seen only a few times. The gene calls are TRBV28 and TRBJ2-7; 12 bases are a match to TRBD1. The CDR3 spans 16 residues. Germline CDR1 and CDR2: MDHEN and SYDVKM. V gave up 4 bases and J gave up 2 bases; unmatched junction bases: 6. This chain's CDR3 is CASSSTGTGGPYEQYF. DNA of the CDR3: TGTGCCAGCAGTTCCACCGGGACAGGGGGCCCCTACGAGCAGTACTTC.

CDR3 protein: CASTKGANTEAFF. CDR3 coding DNA: TGTGCCAGCACCAAGGGGGCGAACACTGAAGCTTTCTTT. The genes are TRBV2 and TRBJ1-1, with 7 positions matching TRBD1. This CDR3 contains 13 residues. J lost 1 base, V lost 7 bases, and 3 bases had no gene match. The V gene's germline CDR1 is SNHLY and CDR2 FYNNEI.

The J gene is TRBJ1-3, the V gene TRBV11-2; 8 bases fit TRBD1. The CDR3 is made up of 15 amino acids. Trimming took 1 base from V and 7 from J; bases not matched to a gene: 6. Germline V CDR1 and CDR2: SGHAT, FQNNGV. The CDR3 region has the DNA TGTGCCAGCAGCTTAGCAGGGGGCGGCTTCAACACCATATATTTT. Translated: CASSLAGGGFNTIYF.

The chain employs TRBV9 and TRBJ1-2; D may be TRBD1 (5 bases). Trimming pared 0 bases from V and 4 bases from J, leaving 19 bases between. Germline CDR1 and CDR2: SGDLS and YYNGEE. This CDR3 comprises 17 residues. CDR3 region: CASSVGGRAGPTYGYTF. DNA of the CDR3: TGTGCCAGCAGCGTAGGTGGTCGGGCAGGGCCGACCTATGGCTACACCTTC.

This rearrangement joins TRBV14 to TRBJ1-2; 9 bases map to TRBD1. This CDR3 contains 13 residues. Germline CDR1 and CDR2: SGHDN and FVKESK. V dropped 4 bases and J dropped 6; count of bases not matched to a gene: 3. The CDR3 reads CASSRDRVDGYTF. The CDR3 DNA reads as TGTGCCAGCAGCCGGGACAGGGTAGATGGCTACACCTTC.

This chain links TRBV18 with TRBJ2-1; D is undetermined. Trimming shortened V by 3 bases and J by 8 bases, and 17 bases separated the two germline ends. The CDR3 loop spans 15 amino acids. Germline V gene data show CDR1 as KGHSH and CDR2 as LQKENI. CDR3 in DNA: TGTGCCAGCTCACCTACTTCGGCGGCAGAAGATGAGCAGTTCTTC. Translation: CASSPTSAAEDEQFF.

This chain connects TRBV4-2 to TRBJ1-5, with 7 bases lining up with TRBD1. After removal of 3 bases from V and 0 bases from J, the junction contained 5 bases not matched to a gene. Germline values: CDR1 LGHNA, CDR2 YNFKEQ. The CDR3 runs 16 residues. In DNA, the CDR3 is TGTGCCAGCAGCCACGTGGGACAGAATAGCAATCAGCCCCAGCATTTT. Encoded protein: CASSHVGQNSNQPQHF.

This clone was seen only once. This sequence joins TRBV5-4 and TRBJ2-3; no firm D call. Germline lookup yields CDR1 SGHNT and CDR2 YYREEE (reference sequence). The V end was cut by 5 bases, the J end by 2 bases, with 12 bases between. The CDR3 runs to 14 residues. The CDR3 DNA is TGTGCCAGCAGTTTCAGACTCTCCACAGATACGCAGTATTTT. Residues: CASSFRLSTDTQYF.

CDR3: CASSLEGRGNSPLHF. The DNA for the CDR3 is TGTGCCAGCAGCTTAGAGGGCAGGGGTAATTCACCCCTCCACTTT. The genes are TRBV7-9 and TRBJ1-6; TRBD1 is a possible D gene (6 bases). V dropped 1 base and J dropped 6 bases, with 10 bases sitting between them. Germline assignment: CDR1 SEHNR and CDR2 FQNEAQ (reference sequence). The CDR3 is 15 amino acids. Using reference TRBV7-9 and TRBJ1-6 for the parts outside the CDR3, the full variable domain is DTGVSQNPRHKITKRGQNVTFRCDPISEHNRLYWYRQTLGQGPEFLTYFQNEAQLEKSRLLSDRFSAERPKGSFSTLEIQRTEQGDSAMYLCASSLEGRGNSPLHFGNGTRLTVT.

The rearrangement links TRBV5-1 to TRBJ2-6; maybe TRBD1 (5 bases). CDR1 is SGHRS and CDR2 is YFSETQ in the germline V gene. V was shortened by 3 bases and J by 1 base, with 23 bases between the two germline ends. This CDR3 region has 20 residues. The DNA for the CDR3 is TGCGCCAGCAGCTCCTGGCCTCCCAGGGATCCACAATCTGGGGCCAACGTCCTGACTTTC. This sequence encodes CASSSWPPRDPQSGANVLTF.

The chain couples TRBV7-2 to TRBJ2-5, with 10 bases that match TRBD2. CDR1 SGHTA and CDR2 FQGNSA come from the germline V gene. V lost 5 bases, J lost 1 base, and 4 bases stayed unmatched. The CDR3 is made up of 15 amino acids. Here the CDR3 reads CASSQTSGLQETQYF. The CDR3 nucleotides read TGTGCCAGCAGCCAGACTAGCGGGCTCCAAGAGACCCAGTACTTC.

In nucleotides, the CDR3 is TGTGCCAGCAGTGGCAGGCGGGCGACAGATACGCAGTATTTT. This gives the protein CASSGRRATDTQYF. The chain joins TRBV25-1 to TRBJ2-3; D perhaps matches TRBD2 (5 bases). V was clipped by 4 bases and J by 3 bases, with 11 bases between them. Germline CDR1 is MGHDK and CDR2 is SYGVNS. The CDR3 spans 14 residues.

The chain carries TRBV7-9 and TRBJ1-1; D not resolved. Germline CDR1 and CDR2: SEHNR and FQNEAQ (reference sequence). V dropped 4 bases and J dropped 0 bases, with 21 bases sitting between them. The length of the CDR3 is 18 residues. CDR3 nucleotides: TGTGCCAGCAGCTCCATGGGCCACGGTCGACAAATGAACACTGAAGCTTTCTTT. This translates into CASSSMGHGRQMNTEAFF. Together with reference TRBV7-9 and TRBJ1-1, the CDR3 gives the full variable domain: DTGVSQNPRHKITKRGQNVTFRCDPISEHNRLYWYRQTLGQGPEFLTYFQNEAQLEKSRLLSDRFSAERPKGSFSTLEIQRTEQGDSAMYLCASSSMGHGRQMNTEAFFGQGTRLTVV.

The chain couples TRBV5-1 to TRBJ1-6; perhaps TRBD1 as D (6 bases). V was shortened by 6 bases and J by 1 base, with 14 bases between the two germline ends. Germline assignment: CDR1 SGHRS and CDR2 YFSETQ. The CDR3 has 16 residues. The CDR3 sequence is CASTGGEGSYNSPLHF. The DNA of the CDR3 is TGCGCCAGCACGGGGGGCGAAGGGTCCTATAATTCACCCCTCCACTTT. Variable domain in full (rest from reference TRBV5-1 and TRBJ1-6): KAGVTQTPRYLIKTRGQQVTLSCSPISGHRSVSWYQQTPGQGLQFLFEYFSETQRNKGNFPGRFSGRQFSNSRSEMNVSTLELGDSALYLCASTGGEGSYNSPLHFGNGTRLTVT.

The chain recombines TRBV5-1 with TRBJ2-2, with a possible D match to TRBD2 (5 bases). The CDR3 consists of 15 residues. The ends were cut back, 0 bases at V and 11 bases at J, with 17 bases in the middle. Per germline, CDR1 SGHRS and CDR2 YFSETQ. The DNA for the CDR3 is TGCGCCAGCAGCTTGGGCCTTTTCGGGGAGCTCGAGCTGTTTTTT. Its protein is CASSLGLFGELELFF.

The chain is built from TRBV5-4 and TRBJ1-1, with D possibly TRBD1 on 6 matching bases. V was cut by 3 bases and J by 6 bases, with 9 bases left in between. CDR3 length: 12 amino acids. CDR1 is SGHNT and CDR2 is YYREEE in the germline V gene (reference sequence). The CDR3 spells CASSSRGAEAFF. In DNA, the CDR3 is TGTGCCAGCAGCTCCAGGGGTGCTGAAGCTTTCTTT.

This chain links TRBV5-1 with TRBJ1-2, with 7 bases matching TRBD1. Trimming cost V 5 bases and J 2 bases; bases outside gene matches: 12. This CDR3 comprises 16 residues. Germline CDR1 is SGHRS and CDR2 is YFSETQ. This CDR3 is CASRVRSGTDNYGYTF. The CDR3 region has the DNA TGCGCCAGCAGAGTAAGATCCGGGACAGACAACTATGGCTACACCTTC. Full variable domain (rest looked up from reference TRBV5-1 and TRBJ1-2): KAGVTQTPRYLIKTRGQQVTLSCSPISGHRSVSWYQQTPGQGLQFLFEYFSETQRNKGNFPGRFSGRQFSNSRSEMNVSTLELGDSALYLCASRVRSGTDNYGYTFGSGTRLTVV.

The gene calls are TRBV7-3 and TRBJ1-1; D ambiguous. Germline V CDR1 and CDR2: SGHTA, FQGTGA. The CDR3 length is 15 residues. Trimming left V 1 base short and J 2 bases short, with 11 bases between. The CDR3 region is CASSLSSTDNTEAFF. DNA of the CDR3: TGTGCCAGCAGCTTAAGTTCAACAGACAACACTGAAGCTTTCTTT.

The rearrangement links TRBV6-5 to TRBJ2-7, with 9 bases fitting TRBD2. In germline, CDR1 is MNHEY, CDR2 SVGAGI. V lost 5 bases to trimming and J lost 0 bases; unmatched junction nucleotides: 2. This CDR3 contains 14 residues. CDR3: CASSPSGTSYEQYF. DNA of the CDR3: TGTGCCAGCAGTCCTAGCGGGACCTCCTACGAGCAGTACTTC.

The genes are TRBV7-9 and TRBJ2-5, with D maybe TRBD1 (6 bases). Trimming took 2 bases from V and 1 from J, leaving 23 bases between them. Germline V gene lookup returns CDR1 SEHNR and CDR2 FQNEAQ (reference sequence). This CDR3 has 19 amino acids. CDR3 coding DNA: TGTGCCAGCAGCTTACTAGGGTCAGGGGCTCTACTGCGCCAAGAGACCCAGTACTTC. It specifies CASSLLGSGALLRQETQYF.

The rearrangement joins TRBV18 to TRBJ2-1, with 12 bases matching TRBD2. The trim removed 1 base at V and 5 bases at J, leaving 6 bases unmatched. This CDR3 comprises 17 residues. Germline V gene sequence: CDR1 KGHSH, CDR2 LQKENI. CDR3 in amino acids: CASSPRKLAGGNNEQFF. Written as DNA, the CDR3 is TGTGCCAGCTCACCACGCAAACTAGCGGGGGGTAACAATGAGCAGTTCTTC.

The V and J genes are TRBV11-2 and TRBJ1-1, with D maybe TRBD1 (6 bases). Germline CDR1 SGHAT, CDR2 FQNNGV. V shed 1 base and J shed 5 bases, with 14 bases lying between them. The CDR3 covers 15 residues. CDR3 protein: CASSLVFRGETEAFF. Written as DNA, the CDR3 is TGTGCCAGCAGCTTAGTATTCAGGGGAGAGACTGAAGCTTTCTTT.

This clone occurred once. The V call is TRBV2, the J call TRBJ2-1; TRBD2 matches at 8 bases. The ends lost 5 bases at V and 6 bases at J; junction bases unmatched: 9. The germline gives CDR1 SNHLY, CDR2 FYNNEI. The CDR3 has 15 amino acids. The CDR3 bases are TGTGCCAGCAGTCGGGGGGGGCTTACGTCCAATGAGCAGTTCTTC. Encoded protein: CASSRGGLTSNEQFF.

This rearrangement joins TRBV7-9 to TRBJ1-4, with D maybe TRBD1 (5 bases). The CDR3 has 15 residues. The V and J ends lost 5 bases and 7 bases respectively, with 17 bases between them. CDR1 SEHNR and CDR2 FQNEAQ come from the germline V gene (reference sequence). CDR3: CASSPQGGETEKLFF. In DNA form, the CDR3 reads TGTGCCAGCAGCCCGCAGGGAGGGGAAACTGAAAAACTGTTTTTT. The variable domain in full, completed from reference TRBV7-9 and TRBJ1-4, reads DTGVSQNPRHKITKRGQNVTFRCDPISEHNRLYWYRQTLGQGPEFLTYFQNEAQLEKSRLLSDRFSAERPKGSFSTLEIQRTEQGDSAMYLCASSPQGGETEKLFFGSGTQLSVL.

This clone has just a few counts. The genes are TRBV18 and TRBJ1-1, with D possibly being TRBD1 (5 bases). Germline CDR1 and CDR2: KGHSH and LQKENI. This CDR3 is built from 13 residues. V shed 1 base and J shed 5 bases, with 8 bases lying between them. The CDR3 DNA follows: TGTGCCAGCTCACCACGGCAGGGTACTGAAGCTTTCTTT. This gives the protein CASSPRQGTEAFF. Filled out from reference TRBV18 and TRBJ1-1, the complete variable domain reads NAGVMQNPRHLVRRRGQEARLRCSPMKGHSHVYWYRQLPEEGLKFMVYLQKENIIDESGMPKERFSAEFPKEGPSILRIQQVVRGDSAAYFCASSPRQGTEAFFGQGTRLTVV.

This clone was observed once. This chain links TRBV15 with TRBJ2-3; maybe TRBD2 (6 bases). The CDR3 is 17 amino acids. The germline V gene has CDR1 LNHNV and CDR2 YYDKDF (reference sequence). Trimming cost V 0 bases and J 2 bases, with 15 bases left between them. The DNA for the CDR3 is TGTGCCACCAGCAGAGATGGGGTAGCGGAAATCACAGATACGCAGTATTTT. It yields the protein CATSRDGVAEITDTQYF.